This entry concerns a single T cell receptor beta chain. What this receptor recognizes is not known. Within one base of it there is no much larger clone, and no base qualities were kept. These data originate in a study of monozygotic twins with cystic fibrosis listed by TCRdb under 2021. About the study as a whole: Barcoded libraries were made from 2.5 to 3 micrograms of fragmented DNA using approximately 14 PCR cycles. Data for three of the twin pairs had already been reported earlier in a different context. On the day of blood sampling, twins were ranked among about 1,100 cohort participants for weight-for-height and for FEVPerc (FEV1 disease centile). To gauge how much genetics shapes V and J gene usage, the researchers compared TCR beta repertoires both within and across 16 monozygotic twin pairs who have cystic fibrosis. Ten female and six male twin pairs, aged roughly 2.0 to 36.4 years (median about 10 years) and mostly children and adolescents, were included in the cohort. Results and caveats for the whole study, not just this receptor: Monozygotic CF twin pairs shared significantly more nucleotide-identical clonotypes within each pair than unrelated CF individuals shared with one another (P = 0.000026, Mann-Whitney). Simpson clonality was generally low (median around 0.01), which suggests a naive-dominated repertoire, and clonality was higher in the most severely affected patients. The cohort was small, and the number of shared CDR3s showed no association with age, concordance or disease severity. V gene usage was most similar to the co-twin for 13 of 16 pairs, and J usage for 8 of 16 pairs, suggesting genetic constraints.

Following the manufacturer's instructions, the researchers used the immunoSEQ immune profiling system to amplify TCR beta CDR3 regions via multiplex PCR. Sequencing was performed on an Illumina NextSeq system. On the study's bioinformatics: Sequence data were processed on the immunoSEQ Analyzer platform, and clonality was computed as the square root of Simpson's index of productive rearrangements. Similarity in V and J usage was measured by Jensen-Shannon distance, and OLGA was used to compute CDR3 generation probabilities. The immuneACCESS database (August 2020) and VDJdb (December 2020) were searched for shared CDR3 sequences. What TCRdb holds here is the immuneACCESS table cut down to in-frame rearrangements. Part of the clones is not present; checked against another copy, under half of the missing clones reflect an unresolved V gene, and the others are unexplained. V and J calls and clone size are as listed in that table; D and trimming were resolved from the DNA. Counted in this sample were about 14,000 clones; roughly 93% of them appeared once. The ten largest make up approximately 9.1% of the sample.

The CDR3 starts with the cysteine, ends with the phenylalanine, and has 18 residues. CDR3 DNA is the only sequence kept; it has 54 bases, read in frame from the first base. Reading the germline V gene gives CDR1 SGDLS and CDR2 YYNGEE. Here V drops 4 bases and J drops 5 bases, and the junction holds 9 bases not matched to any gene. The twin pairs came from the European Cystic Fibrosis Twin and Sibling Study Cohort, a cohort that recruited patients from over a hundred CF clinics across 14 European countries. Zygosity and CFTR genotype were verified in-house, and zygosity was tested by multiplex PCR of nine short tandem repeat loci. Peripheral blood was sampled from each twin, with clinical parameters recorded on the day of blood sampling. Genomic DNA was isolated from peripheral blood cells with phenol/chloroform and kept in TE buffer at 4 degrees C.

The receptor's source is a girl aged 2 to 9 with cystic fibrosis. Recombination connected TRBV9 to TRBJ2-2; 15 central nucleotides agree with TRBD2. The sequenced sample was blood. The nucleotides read TGTGCCAGCAGCCCCTGGACTAGCGGGAGGGGGTGGACCGGGGAGCTGTTTTTT. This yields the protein CASSPWTSGRGWTGELFF.